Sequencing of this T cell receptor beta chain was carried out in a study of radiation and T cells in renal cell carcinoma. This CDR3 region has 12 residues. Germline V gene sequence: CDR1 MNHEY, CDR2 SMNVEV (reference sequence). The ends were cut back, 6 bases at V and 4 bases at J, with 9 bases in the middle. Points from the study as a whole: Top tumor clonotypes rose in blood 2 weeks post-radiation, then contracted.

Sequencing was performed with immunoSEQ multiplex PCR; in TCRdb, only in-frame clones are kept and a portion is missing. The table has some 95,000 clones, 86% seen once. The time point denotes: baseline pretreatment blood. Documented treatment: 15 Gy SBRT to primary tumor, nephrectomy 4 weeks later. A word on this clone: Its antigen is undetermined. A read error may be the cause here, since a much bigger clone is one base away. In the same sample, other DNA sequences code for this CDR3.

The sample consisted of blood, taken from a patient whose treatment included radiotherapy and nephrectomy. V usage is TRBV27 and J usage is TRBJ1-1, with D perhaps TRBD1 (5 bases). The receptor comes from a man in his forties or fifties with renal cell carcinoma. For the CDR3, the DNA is TGTGCCAGCAGCTCCGGGGGCACTGAAGCTTTCTTT. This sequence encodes CASSSGGTEAFF.